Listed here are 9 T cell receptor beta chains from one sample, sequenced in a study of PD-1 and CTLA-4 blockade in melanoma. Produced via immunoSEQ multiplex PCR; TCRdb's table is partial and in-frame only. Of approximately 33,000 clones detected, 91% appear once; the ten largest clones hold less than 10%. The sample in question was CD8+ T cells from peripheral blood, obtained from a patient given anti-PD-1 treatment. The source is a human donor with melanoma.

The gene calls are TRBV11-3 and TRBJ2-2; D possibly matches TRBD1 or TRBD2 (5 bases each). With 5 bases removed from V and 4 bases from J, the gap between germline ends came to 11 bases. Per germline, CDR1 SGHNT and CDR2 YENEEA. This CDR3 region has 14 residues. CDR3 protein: CASSHRDGTGELFF. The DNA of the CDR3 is TGTGCCAGCAGCCACCGGGACGGCACCGGGGAGCTGTTTTTT.

The CDR3 DNA sequence: TGCGCCAGCAGCTACGGTTACGGGGAGCTGTTTTTT. This translates into CASSYGYGELFF. The rearrangement uses TRBV5-1 and TRBJ2-2; D not certain. This CDR3 contains 12 residues. The germline V and J ends were trimmed by 3 bases and 7 bases, with 7 bases remaining between them. Germline loops: CDR1 SGHRS, CDR2 YFSETQ.

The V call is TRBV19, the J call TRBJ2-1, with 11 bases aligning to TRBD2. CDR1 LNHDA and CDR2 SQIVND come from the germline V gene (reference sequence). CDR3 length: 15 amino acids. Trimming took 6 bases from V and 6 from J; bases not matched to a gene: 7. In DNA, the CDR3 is TGTGCCAGTAGCTTACTAGCGGGAGAAAGCAATGAGCAGTTCTTC. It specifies CASSLLAGESNEQFF.

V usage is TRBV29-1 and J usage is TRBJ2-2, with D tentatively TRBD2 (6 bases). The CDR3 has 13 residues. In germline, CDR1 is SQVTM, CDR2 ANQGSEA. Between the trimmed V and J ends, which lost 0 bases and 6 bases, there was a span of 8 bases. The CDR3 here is CSVEEGGAGELFF. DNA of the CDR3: TGCAGCGTTGAAGAAGGAGGGGCCGGGGAGCTGTTTTTT.

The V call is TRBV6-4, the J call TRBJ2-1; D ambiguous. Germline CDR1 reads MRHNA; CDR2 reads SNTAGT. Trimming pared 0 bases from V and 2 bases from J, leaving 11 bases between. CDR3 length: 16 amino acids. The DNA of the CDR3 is TGTGCCAGCAGTGACTCGCACAGCCCGACCTACAATGAGCAGTTCTTC. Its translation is CASSDSHSPTYNEQFF.

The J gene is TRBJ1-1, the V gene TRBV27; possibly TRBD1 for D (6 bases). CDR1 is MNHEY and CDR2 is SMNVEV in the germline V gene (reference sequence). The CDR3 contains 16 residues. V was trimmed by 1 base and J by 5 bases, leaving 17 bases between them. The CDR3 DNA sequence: TGTGCCAGCAGTTTATTGGGAGGCGTTGGGACAACTGAAGCTTTCTTT. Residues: CASSLLGGVGTTEAFF.

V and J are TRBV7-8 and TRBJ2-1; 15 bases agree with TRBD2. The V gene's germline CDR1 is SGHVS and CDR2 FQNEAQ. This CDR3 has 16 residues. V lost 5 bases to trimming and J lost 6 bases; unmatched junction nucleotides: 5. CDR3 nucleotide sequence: TGTGCCAGCAGCGGCCGGACTAGCGGGGGGGCCAATGAGCAGTTCTTC. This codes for CASSGRTSGGANEQFF.

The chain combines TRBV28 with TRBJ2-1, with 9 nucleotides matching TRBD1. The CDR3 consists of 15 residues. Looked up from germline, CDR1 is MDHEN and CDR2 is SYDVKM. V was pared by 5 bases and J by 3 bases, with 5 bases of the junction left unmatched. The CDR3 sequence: CASSRDRDLYNEQFF. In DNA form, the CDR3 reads TGTGCCAGCAGTCGGGACAGGGATCTCTACAATGAGCAGTTCTTC.

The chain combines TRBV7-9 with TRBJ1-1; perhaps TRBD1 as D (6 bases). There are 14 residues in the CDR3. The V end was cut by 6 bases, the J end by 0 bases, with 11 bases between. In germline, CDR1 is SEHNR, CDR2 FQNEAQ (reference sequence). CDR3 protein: CASRGQFMNTEAFF. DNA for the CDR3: TGTGCCAGCAGGGGACAATTCATGAACACTGAAGCTTTCTTT.